The rows below give T cell receptor beta chains drawn from one sample of a study of T cell repertoires in cytomegalovirus infection. TCRdb used MiXCR to reprocess the reads, holding one entry per CDR3 protein. Of about 180,000 distinct CDR3 sequences detected, approximately 14% appear once; the ten largest clones hold 25% to 30%. Sequenced sample: PBMCs. The receptors were gathered from a human donor in good health (CMV status not recorded). Some clones in this sample may be carry-over from other donors' samples. CDR3s leave out the opening cysteine and the closing phenylalanine or tryptophan.

j_call: TRBJ1-1; v_call: TRBV7-3; cdr3_aa: ASSPQGMNTEAF
j_call: TRBJ1-2; v_call: TRBV7-2; cdr3_aa: ASSEQGYGYT
j_call: TRBJ1-1; v_call: TRBV7-6; cdr3_aa: ASSHGGNTEAF
j_call: TRBJ1-1; v_call: TRBV7-2; cdr3_aa: ASSGTPGFGTEAF
j_call: TRBJ2-7; v_call: TRBV7-2; cdr3_aa: ASSLTRSHLGEQY
j_call: TRBJ2-1; v_call: TRBV28; cdr3_aa: ASSLRTIHYPLNEQF
j_call: TRBJ2-2; v_call: TRBV19; cdr3_aa: ASSQGAWTGELF
j_call: TRBJ1-5; v_call: TRBV6-5; cdr3_aa: ARSYSDRDQPQH
j_call: TRBJ2-7; v_call: TRBV28; cdr3_aa: ASSFGTREQY
j_call: TRBJ1-3; v_call: TRBV7-9; cdr3_aa: ASSFTGNTIY
j_call: TRBJ2-1; v_call: TRBV2; cdr3_aa: ASRTAPPEQF
j_call: TRBJ2-3; v_call: TRBV28; cdr3_aa: ASSFQGTSSKRQY
j_call: TRBJ2-3; v_call: TRBV29-1; cdr3_aa: SVEVAGGLFGTDTQY
j_call: TRBJ1-2; v_call: TRBV6-6; cdr3_aa: ASSSGQGVGGYT
j_call: TRBJ1-1; v_call: TRBV12-3/TRBV12-4; cdr3_aa: ASSSGIRNTEAF
j_call: TRBJ2-2; v_call: TRBV28; cdr3_aa: ASSSRTAQNTGELF
j_call: TRBJ2-6; v_call: TRBV28; cdr3_aa: ASSLGGRANVLT
j_call: TRBJ1-2; v_call: TRBV29-1; cdr3_aa: SGSQGEGGYT
j_call: TRBJ1-2; v_call: TRBV7-8; cdr3_aa: ASRGTDGSGYT
j_call: TRBJ2-5; v_call: TRBV15; cdr3_aa: ATSRDLGPTETQY
j_call: TRBJ2-1; v_call: TRBV7-2; cdr3_aa: ASSLNFPGHEQF
j_call: TRBJ1-1; v_call: TRBV3-1; cdr3_aa: ASSHRQLNTEAF
j_call: TRBJ2-6; v_call: TRBV6-5; cdr3_aa: ATLYRDRLAGANVLT
j_call: TRBJ1-1; v_call: TRBV7-2; cdr3_aa: ASSSRQANTEAF
j_call: TRBJ1-1; v_call: TRBV6-2/TRBV6-3; cdr3_aa: ASTDGGNTEAF
j_call: TRBJ1-5; v_call: TRBV6-1; cdr3_aa: ASSGKTGAAQPQH
j_call: TRBJ2-6; v_call: TRBV7-2; cdr3_aa: ASSVRQGYRSGANVLT
j_call: TRBJ2-5; v_call: TRBV7-9; cdr3_aa: ASSSPSGTGKETQY
j_call: TRBJ2-5; v_call: TRBV20-1; cdr3_aa: SAQLTSGGGGRETQY
j_call: TRBJ2-1; v_call: TRBV6-2/TRBV6-3; cdr3_aa: ASSYSPPSGIYNEQF
j_call: TRBJ1-5; v_call: TRBV30; cdr3_aa: AWSAGDSNQPQH
j_call: TRBJ2-2; v_call: TRBV27; cdr3_aa: ASSYVQVGTGELF
j_call: TRBJ2-3; v_call: TRBV6-5; cdr3_aa: ASSYSAGGKGTQY
j_call: TRBJ1-2; v_call: TRBV28; cdr3_aa: ASSSVRGGDGYT
j_call: TRBJ2-1; v_call: TRBV7-3; cdr3_aa: ASSLIGRSLNEQF
j_call: TRBJ2-1; v_call: TRBV29-1; cdr3_aa: SVSTSGRANEQF
j_call: TRBJ1-1; v_call: TRBV18; cdr3_aa: ASSLGTDGNTEAF
j_call: TRBJ2-5; v_call: TRBV9; cdr3_aa: ASSAGVAGQETQY
j_call: TRBJ1-3; v_call: TRBV7-8; cdr3_aa: ASSLLGESSGNTIY
j_call: TRBJ2-1; v_call: TRBV7-2; cdr3_aa: ASSLLSGKVQF
j_call: TRBJ2-2; v_call: TRBV6-5; cdr3_aa: ASSYSATGELF
j_call: TRBJ1-6; v_call: TRBV7-6; cdr3_aa: ASSRQDREYSPLH
j_call: TRBJ2-5; v_call: TRBV29-1; cdr3_aa: SVAGRVSETQY
j_call: TRBJ1-5; v_call: TRBV2; cdr3_aa: ASSRQRGYSNQPQH